These T cell receptor beta chains were read from a single sample in a study of T cells of healthy individuals. TCRdb re-analysed the 5' RACE reads in MiXCR, keeping a single row per CDR3 protein. In the table there are around 63,000 distinct CDR3 sequences, around 15% of which are singletons. These receptors originate from a human donor in good health. CDR3s include the opening cysteine and the closing phenylalanine or tryptophan. A D gene is named only where the DNA matches it firmly. The listing skips clone size in some rows; elsewhere it reads once, few, many or a size class.

.	TRBV7-2	once	TRBJ1-5	CASSLGAGRNNQPQHF	TGTGCCAGCAGCTTAGGGGCAGGGAGAAACAATCAGCCCCAGCATTTT
TRBD1	TRBV12-3/TRBV12-4	.	TRBJ2-7	CASSPGDRVGYEQYF	TGTGCCAGCAGTCCCGGGGACAGAGTTGGGTACGAGCAGTACTTC
.	TRBV15	.	TRBJ1-2	CATSRDLGRGGGYTF	TGTGCCACCAGCAGAGATCTGGGCAGGGGCGGTGGCTACACCTTC
.	TRBV5-1	.	TRBJ1-1	CASRADGEAFF	TGCGCCAGCAGGGCAGATGGCGAAGCTTTCTTT
TRBD2	TRBV6-5	.	TRBJ2-3	CASSYIAGGTDTQYF	TGTGCCAGCAGTTATATAGCGGGGGGCACAGATACGCAGTATTTT
.	TRBV12-3/TRBV12-4	many	TRBJ2-2	CASSLRVGITGELFF	TGTGCCAGCAGTTTGAGGGTCGGGATCACCGGGGAGCTGTTTTTT
.	TRBV7-9	few	TRBJ2-5	CASRLDYPQETQYF	TGTGCCAGCAGGCTCGACTATCCGCAAGAGACCCAGTACTTC
TRBD2	TRBV10-3	.	TRBJ2-1	CAISGTSGIYNEQFF	TGTGCCATCAGTGGGACTAGCGGGATTTACAATGAGCAGTTCTTC
.	TRBV11-3	few	TRBJ2-7	CASSLRSGGEQYF	TGTGCCAGCAGCTTAAGGTCCGGGGGCGAGCAGTACTTC
TRBD2	TRBV6-2/TRBV6-3	many	TRBJ2-1	CASRNREGDEQFF	TGTGCCAGCAGAAACCGGGAGGGGGATGAGCAGTTCTTC
.	TRBV28	few	TRBJ2-5	CASSPIGYQETQYF	TGTGCCAGCAGTCCCATTGGGTACCAAGAGACCCAGTACTTC
TRBD1	TRBV5-1	few	TRBJ2-1	CASSFRTGALSNEQFF	TGCGCCAGCAGCTTTCGGACAGGTGCATTGAGTAATGAGCAGTTCTTC
TRBD1	TRBV5-6	many	TRBJ2-5	CASSSSGTEPVETQYF	TGTGCCAGCAGCTCATCCGGGACAGAGCCTGTGGAGACCCAGTACTTC
.	TRBV27	few	TRBJ2-1	CATKAVELRYNEQFF	TGTGCCACCAAGGCGGTTGAACTCAGATACAATGAGCAGTTCTTC
.	TRBV6-1	.	TRBJ2-1	CASSGQGGNNEQFF	TGTGCCAGCAGTGGTCAGGGGGGCAACAATGAGCAGTTCTTC
TRBD1	TRBV4-3	many	TRBJ1-2	CASSQRQGNYGYTF	TGCGCCAGCAGCCAGAGACAGGGAAACTATGGCTACACCTTC
TRBD1	TRBV7-3	.	TRBJ2-1	CASSPRGGPRTGGGNEQFF	TGTGCCAGCAGCCCTCGGGGGGGGCCTCGGACAGGGGGCGGCAATGAGCAGTTCTTC
TRBD1	TRBV10-3	many	TRBJ2-5	CAILRQGANKTQYF	TGTGCCATTCTACGACAGGGGGCAAATAAGACCCAGTACTTC
.	TRBV12-3/TRBV12-4	.	TRBJ2-7	CASSLASSYEQYF	TGTGCCAGCAGTTTAGCCAGTTCCTACGAGCAGTACTTC
.	TRBV4-1	.	TRBJ2-5	CASSQEAGSGETQYF	TGCGCCAGCAGCCAAGAAGCAGGGTCTGGCGAGACCCAGTACTTC
TRBD1	TRBV28	.	TRBJ2-5	CASSLDRVEETQYF	TGTGCCAGCAGTTTGGACAGGGTGGAAGAGACCCAGTACTTC
.	TRBV27	many	TRBJ1-6	CASSLGQNYNSPLHF	TGTGCCAGCAGTTTAGGGCAGAACTATAATTCACCCCTCCACTTT
.	TRBV19	many	TRBJ1-4	CASSIPWTDEKLFF	TGTGCCAGTAGTATTCCCTGGACGGATGAAAAACTGTTTTTT
.	TRBV5-1	.	TRBJ1-1	CASRVRELGAGNTEAFF	TGCGCCAGCAGGGTTCGTGAGTTGGGGGCCGGGAACACTGAAGCTTTCTTT
.	TRBV12-3/TRBV12-4	.	TRBJ1-4	CASSFGTTPGKLFF	TGTGCCAGCAGTTTCGGGACCACCCCGGGAAAACTGTTTTTT
.	TRBV20-1	many	TRBJ2-2	CSAREGGALGELFF	TGCAGTGCTAGAGAAGGGGGGGCGCTGGGGGAGCTGTTTTTT
.	TRBV6-1	.	TRBJ2-1	CASSEGVGEQFF	TGTGCCAGCAGTGAAGGAGTTGGTGAGCAGTTCTTC
TRBD2	TRBV29-1	few	TRBJ2-5	CSLKMGAGGKETQYF	TGCAGCCTCAAGATGGGAGCGGGGGGCAAAGAGACCCAGTACTTC
.	TRBV11-2	.	TRBJ2-4	CASSISVRNIQYF	TGTGCCAGCAGCATTAGCGTAAGAAACATTCAGTACTTC
.	TRBV9	many	TRBJ2-2	CASSVGGSNTGELFF	TGTGCCAGCAGCGTAGGGGGCAGCAACACCGGGGAGCTGTTTTTT
TRBD1	TRBV25-1	many	TRBJ2-6	CASSPRGQGLSGANVLTF	TGTGCCAGCAGCCCCCGGGGACAGGGCCTCTCTGGGGCCAACGTCCTGACTTTC
.	TRBV4-1	few	TRBJ1-5	CASSQEEVDNQPQHF	TGCGCCAGCAGCCAAGAGGAAGTGGACAATCAGCCCCAGCATTTT
TRBD2	TRBV5-1	many	TRBJ2-7	CASSSGLAYEQYF	TGCGCCAGCAGCTCGGGACTAGCCTACGAGCAGTACTTC
.	TRBV27	many	TRBJ2-3	CASSPTLATDTQYF	TGTGCCAGCAGTCCTACCTTAGCCACAGATACGCAGTATTTT
.	TRBV10-3	.	TRBJ2-7	CAISESAGATYEQYF	TGTGCCATCAGTGAGTCTGCGGGGGCTACCTACGAGCAGTACTTC
.	TRBV18	few	TRBJ1-5	CASSPEQGLQPQHF	TGTGCCAGCTCACCCGAACAGGGACTCCAGCCCCAGCATTTT
.	TRBV7-3	.	TRBJ2-1	CASSPGVGSYNEQFF	TGTGCCAGCAGCCCAGGGGTTGGGTCCTACAATGAGCAGTTCTTC
TRBD1	TRBV19	.	TRBJ2-1	CASSMGSRGLYNEQFF	TGTGCCAGTAGTATGGGGTCCAGGGGGCTCTACAATGAGCAGTTCTTC
TRBD1	TRBV12-3/TRBV12-4	few	TRBJ2-7	CASTLGQGYEQYF	TGTGCCAGCACCCTGGGACAGGGCTACGAGCAGTACTTC
TRBD1	TRBV5-4	.	TRBJ1-3	CASSHGQGLSGNTIYF	TGTGCCAGCAGCCATGGACAGGGGCTATCTGGAAACACCATATATTTT
.	TRBV7-9	.	TRBJ1-1	CGAGVKGDTEAFF	TGTGGCGCCGGGGTAAAGGGTGACACTGAAGCTTTCTTT
.	TRBV10-3	many	TRBJ2-7	CATGTASYEQYF	TGTGCCACCGGGACTGCTTCCTACGAGCAGTACTTC
TRBD1	TRBV10-2	many	TRBJ2-1	CASSADRGREQFF	TGCGCCAGCAGCGCCGACAGGGGGCGAGAGCAGTTCTTC
TRBD2	TRBV7-8	many	TRBJ2-1	CASSTFLAGVVNEQFF	TGTGCCAGCAGCACTTTCCTAGCGGGAGTCGTCAATGAGCAGTTCTTC
.	TRBV7-4	many	TRBJ2-7	CASSLRGVYEQYF	TGTGCCAGCAGCCTAAGGGGGGTTTACGAGCAGTACTTC
.	TRBV20-1	few	TRBJ1-1	CSSLSRGVGTEAFF	TGCAGCTCGCTCTCTAGGGGGGTGGGAACTGAAGCTTTCTTT